The 20 T cell receptor beta chains given below trace back to one sample, sequenced in a study of regulatory T cells in long-lasting Graves disease (dated by TCRdb to 2020 to 2022). Library preparation used multiplex PCR. The sequencer listed for this sample is Illumina HiSeq 4000. iRepertoire HTBI primers and Arm-PCR amplification of CDR3 regions were used to construct TCR beta libraries. In TCRdb, the public reads were trimmed at Q25 with fastp and aligned with MiXCR, with productive beta chains retained. Rows merge per CDR3 protein into single entries with the most common DNA and genes. This sample is represented by about 530,000 distinct CDR3 sequences; approximately 16% of them were singletons. The ten largest clonotypes hold about 25% of the sample. The sample's time point label, in plain terms: newly diagnosed GD, antithyroid drugs for less than 3 months. For both TCR sequencing and RNA sequencing, RNA was extracted from PBMCs using TRIzol.

These data also featured in a second study, about T cells in Graves' hyperthyroidism and ophthalmopathy.

Source: peripheral blood mononuclear cells (PBMCs), taken at new diagnosis, from a patient treated with antithyroid drugs. The receptors stem from a woman aged 40 to 65 with Graves disease. Donor details come from another sample of the same person, matched by shared clones.

This clonotype was found a few times. The chain has TRBV28 and TRBJ2-7; 9 bases line up with TRBD2. After removal of 6 bases from V and 1 base from J, the junction contained 7 bases not matched to a gene. The CDR3 length is 15 residues. CDR1 MDHEN and CDR2 SYDVKM come from the germline V gene. CDR3 bases: TGTGCCAGCAGACTTGGACTAGCGACTTCCTACGAGCAGTACTTC. It encodes CASRLGLATSYEQYF.

Details on this clonotype: A read error may be the cause here, since a much bigger clone is one base away. The chain employs TRBV28 and TRBJ1-6; TRBD1 matches at 8 bases. Germline V CDR1 and CDR2: MDHEN, SYDVKM. The CDR3 totals 13 residues. Unmatched junction bases numbered 2, after V lost 7 bases and J lost 6 bases. The CDR3 is CASTTGGNSPLHF. Here the CDR3 DNA reads TGTGCCAGCACCACAGGGGGTAATTCACCCCTCCACTTT.

The sample holds a few counts of this clonotype. This chain uses TRBV20-1 with TRBJ2-1; 8 positions match TRBD2. The CDR3 has 18 amino acids. V gave up 2 bases and J gave up 0 bases; unmatched junction bases: 12. The germline CDR1 and CDR2 sequences are DFQATT and SNEGSKA (reference sequence). This CDR3 is CSARPGTSGIRSYNEQFF. The CDR3 DNA is TGCAGTGCTAGACCCGGGACTAGTGGTATCCGCTCCTACAATGAGCAGTTCTTC.

This clonotype occurred many times. V gene TRBV19 combines with J gene TRBJ1-2; 8 nucleotides agree with TRBD1. Germline loops: CDR1 LNHDA, CDR2 SQIVND (reference sequence). There are 16 residues in the CDR3. Losses at the gene ends were 4 bases for V and 8 bases for J; bases not matched to a gene: 15. The CDR3 here is CASSTSRTGLLRGYTF. DNA for the CDR3: TGTGCCAGTAGTACCTCCCGGACAGGGCTTCTTCGCGGCTACACCTTC.

The table lists this clonotype with many counts. The chain couples TRBV5-1 to TRBJ2-1, with D uncertain. The CDR3 is 15 amino acids. Looked up from germline, CDR1 is SGHRS and CDR2 is YFSETQ. Trimming pared 2 bases from V and 0 bases from J, leaving 9 bases between. CDR3 nucleotide sequence: TGCGCCAGCAGCTTAAGCGCCAGCTCCTACAATGAGCAGTTCTTC. Translated: CASSLSASSYNEQFF.

This clonotype was seen repeatedly, ten times or more. The chain links TRBV20-1 to TRBJ1-2, with 8 bases identical to TRBD1. The trim removed 1 base at V and 8 bases at J, leaving 3 bases unmatched. CDR1 is DFQATT, CDR2 SNEGSKA, per germline (reference sequence). The CDR3 is 12 amino acids. The chain's CDR3 is CSARVTGEGYTF. For the CDR3, the DNA is TGCAGTGCTAGAGTGACAGGGGAAGGCTACACCTTC.

This clonotype was counted only a few times. A read error may produce the germline difference seen at one junction end. This chain links TRBV29-1 with TRBJ1-1, with 7 bases that match TRBD1. The CDR3 consists of 11 residues. Per germline, CDR1 SQVTM and CDR2 ANQGSEA. The CDR3 sequence: CSVEDRDSFCF. The CDR3 nucleotides read TGCAGCGTTGAAGATCGGGACAGTTTCTGTTTC.

The sample holds many counts of this clonotype. CDR3 nucleotides: TGTGCCAGCAGCTTAGCTGGACAGATTTTCTTGGGCACTGAAGCTTTCTTT. Translating it yields CASSLAGQIFLGTEAFF. The chain has TRBV7-6 and TRBJ1-1, with TRBD1 as a possible D gene (6 bases). Trimming removed 0 bases at V and 4 bases at J, with 18 bases between. Germline assignment: CDR1 SGHVS and CDR2 FNYEAQ. The CDR3 is 17 residues long. Together with reference TRBV7-6 and TRBJ1-1, the CDR3 gives the full variable domain: GAGVSQSPRYKVTKRGQDVALRCDPISGHVSLYWYRQALGQGPEFLTYFNYEAQQDKSGLPNDRFSAERPEGSISTLTIQRTEQRDSAMYRCASSLAGQIFLGTEAFFGQGTRLTVV.

This clonotype was recorded at least ten times. V is TRBV12-3 or TRBV12-4 and J is TRBJ2-1, with D possibly called TRBD1 or TRBD2 (5 bases each). V dropped 6 bases and J dropped 3 bases, with 18 bases sitting between them. The CDR3 length is 16 residues. CDR3 sequence: CASRGEGWQDYNEQFF. DNA for the CDR3: TGTGCCAGCAGGGGGGAAGGGTGGCAGGACTACAATGAGCAGTTCTTC.

The chain has TRBV9 and TRBJ1-2; no firm D call. The V gene's germline CDR1 is SGDLS and CDR2 YYNGEE. This CDR3 contains 13 residues. V shed 5 bases and J shed 1 base, with 9 bases lying between them. The CDR3 region is CASSERDNYGYTF. The CDR3 nucleotides read TGTGCCAGCAGTGAGAGGGATAACTATGGCTACACCTTC.

The sample holds a few counts of this clonotype. The CDR3: CATSMGWADEKLFF. The CDR3 DNA follows: TGTGCCACCAGCATGGGCTGGGCGGATGAAAAACTGTTTTTT. The rearrangement links TRBV15 to TRBJ1-4; no clear D. Germline V gives CDR1 LNHNV, CDR2 YYDKDF (reference sequence). The V and J ends lost 4 bases and 6 bases respectively, with 12 bases between them. There are 14 residues in the CDR3.

Regarding this clonotype: A much larger clone is a single base away; this may be a read error. This chain uses TRBV20-1 with TRBJ1-4; no firm D call. Looked up from germline, CDR1 is DFQATT and CDR2 is SNEGSKA (reference sequence). The V and J ends lost 3 bases and 4 bases respectively, with 9 bases between them. CDR3 length: 13 residues. The CDR3 reads CSASPSVNEKLFF. The CDR3 bases are TGCAGTGCTAGCCCCTCGGTTAATGAAAAACTGTTTTTT.

In regard to this clonotype: A read error may produce the germline difference seen at one junction end. The chain employs TRBV6-5 and TRBJ2-7, with 7 bases lining up with TRBD1. Germline V lookup: CDR1 MNHEY, CDR2 SVGAGI. The CDR3 length is 14 residues. CDR3 nucleotides: TGTGCCAGCGGTTACTACAGGGGTGGCTACGAGCAGTACTTC. Translated: CASGYYRGGYEQYF.

This clonotype was counted ten times or more. The chain combines TRBV28 with TRBJ1-1; D remains ambiguous. Trimming took 7 bases from V and 3 from J, leaving 12 bases between them. Germline-derived CDR1 and CDR2 are MDHEN and SYDVKM. This CDR3 has 13 residues. The CDR3 here is CASTLGVYTEAFF. The CDR3 coding sequence is TGTGCCAGCACCCTGGGAGTTTACACTGAAGCTTTCTTT.

This clonotype was detected a few times. The chain joins TRBV12-3 or TRBV12-4 to TRBJ1-6; 8 positions agree with TRBD1. Trimming took 5 bases from V and 10 from J; bases not matched to a gene: 10. CDR3 size: 15 residues. The CDR3 reads CASSPGQGGLSPLHF. The CDR3 bases are TGTGCCAGCAGTCCCGGACAGGGAGGTTTGTCACCCCTCCACTTT.

About this clonotype itself: Just one base apart from a much larger clone, this may be a read error. The V and J genes are TRBV6-1 and TRBJ2-7; D is unclear. Germline-derived CDR1 and CDR2 are MNHNS and SASEGT. This CDR3 comprises 15 residues. The CDR3 spells CASSESIERSYGQYF. As DNA, the CDR3 is TGTGCCAGCAGTGAATCCATTGAACGGTCCTACGGGCAGTACTTC.

The sample holds a few counts of this clonotype. This chain connects TRBV10-3 to TRBJ1-6; a weak D match, TRBD1 (6 bases). The V gene lost 10 bases and the J gene lost 4 bases, with 17 bases spanning the gap. The germline gives CDR1 ENHRY, CDR2 SYGVKD. CDR3 length: 15 residues. In DNA, the CDR3 is TGTGCCAGCGGGACACGGGACGCGTATAATTCACCCCTCCACTTT. Protein: CASGTRDAYNSPLHF.

This clonotype was recorded at least ten times. The chain carries TRBV20-1 and TRBJ1-1; D perhaps matches TRBD1 (6 bases). In germline, CDR1 is DFQATT, CDR2 SNEGSKA (reference sequence). V lost 6 bases to trimming and J lost 1 base, with 12 bases between them. CDR3 size: 13 residues. CDR3 protein: CSAGAGANTEAFF. The CDR3 DNA reads as TGCAGTGCAGGGGCAGGGGCGAACACTGAAGCTTTCTTT.

The CDR3 loop reads CASSPTDTGELFF. The CDR3, as DNA: TGTGCCAGCAGCCCAACAGACACCGGGGAGCTGTTTTTT. The chain has TRBV9 and TRBJ2-2; D gene ambiguous. Germline loops: CDR1 SGDLS, CDR2 YYNGEE. The CDR3 has 13 amino acids. V was pared by 4 bases and J by 3 bases, with 7 bases between.

This clonotype was seen a handful of times. The rearrangement uses TRBV20-1 and TRBJ2-2, with 11 bases that match TRBD2. The germline gives CDR1 DFQATT, CDR2 SNEGSKA (reference sequence). With 6 bases clipped from V and 6 bases from J, the junction kept 6 bases outside the gene matches. This CDR3 contains 14 residues. CDR3 residues: CSAWTSGHPGELFF. The DNA for the CDR3 is TGCAGTGCCTGGACTAGCGGGCACCCCGGGGAGCTGTTTTTT.